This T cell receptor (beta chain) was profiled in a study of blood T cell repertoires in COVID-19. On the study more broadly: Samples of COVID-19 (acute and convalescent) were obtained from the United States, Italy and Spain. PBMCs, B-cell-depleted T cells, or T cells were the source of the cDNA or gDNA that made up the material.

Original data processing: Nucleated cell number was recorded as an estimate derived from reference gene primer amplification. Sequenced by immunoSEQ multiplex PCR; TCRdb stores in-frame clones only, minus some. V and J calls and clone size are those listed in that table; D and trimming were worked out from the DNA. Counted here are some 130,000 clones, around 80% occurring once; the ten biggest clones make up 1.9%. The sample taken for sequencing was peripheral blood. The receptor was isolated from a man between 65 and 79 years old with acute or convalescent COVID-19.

As DNA, the CDR3 is TGCGCCAGCAGACTGTCGGGGAACTATGGCTACACCTTC. It translates to CASRLSGNYGYTF. V usage is TRBV5-1 and J usage is TRBJ1-2; no definite D call. Germline assignment: CDR1 SGHRS and CDR2 YFSETQ. Trimming left V 5 bases short and J 2 bases short, with 10 bases between. The CDR3 runs 13 residues.